This T cell receptor beta chain is from a study of early T cells in non-severe SARS-CoV-2 infection. V lost 8 bases, J lost 7 bases, and 12 bases lay in between. The CDR3 spans 13 residues. CDR1 and CDR2 (germline): SNHLY, FYNNEI. Individual cDNA molecules received unique molecular identifiers. TCRdb passed the 5' RACE reads through MiXCR, listing each CDR3 protein once. The data hold 70,000 to 90,000 distinct CDR3 sequences, with more than 10% observed a single time. Sample: whole blood. This sequence joins TRBV2 and TRBJ1-6; maybe TRBD1 (5 bases). The origin of this receptor is an adult who was a healthcare worker with PCR-confirmed SARS-CoV-2 infection or an uninfected control (not recorded which). CDR3 sequence: CASARGDNSPLHF. CDR3 bases: TGTGCCAGCGCCCGGGGCGACAATTCACCCCTCCACTTT.